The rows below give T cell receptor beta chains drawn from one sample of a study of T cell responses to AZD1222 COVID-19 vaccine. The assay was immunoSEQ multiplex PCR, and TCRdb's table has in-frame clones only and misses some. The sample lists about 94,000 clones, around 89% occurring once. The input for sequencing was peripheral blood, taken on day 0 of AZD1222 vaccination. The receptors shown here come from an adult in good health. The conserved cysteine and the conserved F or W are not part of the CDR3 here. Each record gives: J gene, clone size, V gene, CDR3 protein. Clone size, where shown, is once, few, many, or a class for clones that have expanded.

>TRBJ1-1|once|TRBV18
ASSPWSRENTEAF
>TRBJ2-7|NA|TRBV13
ASSQATGGFYEQY
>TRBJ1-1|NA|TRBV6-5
ASRGSLIAEAF
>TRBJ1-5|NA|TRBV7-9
ASSVAAPSQPQH
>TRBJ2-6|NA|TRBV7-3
ASSVSSGANVLT
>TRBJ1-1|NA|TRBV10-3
AGGIGENTEAF
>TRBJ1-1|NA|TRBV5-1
ASSLKVGQGESGTEAF
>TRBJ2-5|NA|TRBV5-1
ASSLGGQGQETQY
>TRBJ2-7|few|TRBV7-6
ASSLGGQGAGEQY
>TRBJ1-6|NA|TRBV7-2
ASNGGRGRSYNSPLH
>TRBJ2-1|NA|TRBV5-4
ASSLVEVVEQF
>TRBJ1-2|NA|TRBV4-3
ASSQDAGTGNWGGYT
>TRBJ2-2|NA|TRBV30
AFPLGSQVAGELF
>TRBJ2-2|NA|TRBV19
ASSTRGGRRSDTGELF
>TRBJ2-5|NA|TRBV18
ASSPRGQETQY
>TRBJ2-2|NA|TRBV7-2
ASSSQKNTGELF
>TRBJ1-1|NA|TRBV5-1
ASSLFWRTGALNTEAF
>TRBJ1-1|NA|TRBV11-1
ASSLHEVGEAF
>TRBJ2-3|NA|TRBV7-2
ASSLSPGGRTQY
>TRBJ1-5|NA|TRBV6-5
ASMGGYSNQPQH
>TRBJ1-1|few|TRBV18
ASSPVLQVGDEAF
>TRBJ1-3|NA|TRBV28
ASSLPGVGNTIY
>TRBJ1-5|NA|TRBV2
ASSEMSGSYSNQPQH
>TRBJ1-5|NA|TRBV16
ASSQSRDQPQH
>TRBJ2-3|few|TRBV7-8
ASSPGLAGGKSGDTQY
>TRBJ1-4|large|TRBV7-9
ASSLGWQGDEKLF
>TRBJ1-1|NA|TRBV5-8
ASSYYSGLMNTEAF
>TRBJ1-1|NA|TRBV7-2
ASSLVPTGVNTEAF
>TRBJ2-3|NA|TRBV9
ASSSAPPTDTQY
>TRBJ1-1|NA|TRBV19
ASNPGTGGWSTEAF
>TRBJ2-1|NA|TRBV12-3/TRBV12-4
ASSFYGPNEQF
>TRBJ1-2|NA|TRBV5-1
ASTGDGGRYGYT
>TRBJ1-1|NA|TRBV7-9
ASSGDRGGFGGTEAF
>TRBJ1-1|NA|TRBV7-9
ATDRTAGNTEAF
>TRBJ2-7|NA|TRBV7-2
ASSLAGQYEQY
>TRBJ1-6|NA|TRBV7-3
ASSQRQGAGSPLH
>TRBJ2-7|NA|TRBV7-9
ASSLGGRGSYEQY
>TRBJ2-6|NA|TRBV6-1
ASSDRATLNSGANVLT
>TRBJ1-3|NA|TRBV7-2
ASSPRGDSGNTIY
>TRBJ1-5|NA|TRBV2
ASSPRGASNQPQH
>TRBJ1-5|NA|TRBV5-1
ASSVSGTADQPQH
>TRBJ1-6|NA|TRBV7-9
ASSTRTGGAVSSPLH
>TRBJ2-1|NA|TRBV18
ASSPPSSGGARNEQF
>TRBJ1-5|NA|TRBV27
ASGALVNQPQH
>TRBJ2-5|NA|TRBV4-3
ASSHDRRETQY
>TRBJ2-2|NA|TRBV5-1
ASSPPGGATGELF
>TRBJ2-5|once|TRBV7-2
ASSLDILARETQY
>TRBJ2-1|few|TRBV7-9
ASRSWTSGGNFNEQF
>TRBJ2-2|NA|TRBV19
ASTSLGQNTGELF